Listed below are T cell receptor beta chains from one sample, sequenced in a study of T cells after yellow fever vaccination. TCRdb reanalysed the 5' RACE reads using MiXCR and keeps one entry per CDR3 protein. The repertoire consists of some 300,000 distinct CDR3 sequences, with roughly 10% occurring once and the leading ten covering 3% to 3.5%. Sequenced here: CD4+ T cells sorted from PBMCs, sampled 45 days after the yellow fever booster vaccination. The receptors derive from a young man who received the YFV17D yellow fever vaccine. Each CDR3 is given with its conserved first and last residue. D genes are given only for firm matches. Size values are once, few and many counts, or a class for expanded clones, and some rows have none.

TRBV5-1	TRBJ2-7	-	few	CASRGSERREQYF	TGCGCCAGCCGCGGCAGTGAAAGACGCGAGCAGTACTTC
TRBV7-9	TRBJ2-3	TRBD1	-	CATGTDPRTDTQYF	TGTGCCACCGGGACAGACCCTCGAACAGATACGCAGTATTTT
TRBV7-2	TRBJ1-1	-	-	CASSPQWGPDTEAFF	TGTGCCAGCAGCCCCCAATGGGGGCCTGACACTGAAGCTTTCTTT
TRBV18	TRBJ2-5	-	-	CASSPAYQETQYF	TGTGCCAGCTCACCCGCGTACCAAGAGACCCAGTACTTC
TRBV4-1	TRBJ2-2	TRBD2	-	CASSQVAGSTGELFF	TGCGCCAGCAGCCAAGTAGCGGGGAGCACCGGGGAGCTGTTTTTT
TRBV15	TRBJ2-5	TRBD1	many	CATSKRTGGAETQYF	TGTGCCACCAGCAAGAGGACAGGGGGCGCAGAGACCCAGTACTTC
TRBV27	TRBJ2-3	TRBD2	-	CASSFGTSGAPMDTQYF	TGTGCCAGCAGTTTTGGGACTAGCGGGGCCCCCATGGATACGCAGTATTTT
TRBV5-1	TRBJ2-3	-	once	CAWYRGGSQYF	TGCGCGTGGTACAGGGGAGGATCGCAGTATTTT
TRBV12-3/TRBV12-4	TRBJ1-6	-	-	CASSPSSGGSPLHF	TGTGCCAGCAGCCCTTCCTCCGGTGGTTCACCCCTCCACTTT
TRBV3-1	TRBJ2-3	-	many	CASSQGETRTQYF	TGTGCCAGCAGCCAAGGAGAGACTCGTACGCAGTATTTT
TRBV11-2	TRBJ2-2	-	-	CASSLVGGVNTGELFF	TGTGCCAGCAGCTTAGTTGGCGGGGTAAACACCGGGGAGCTGTTTTTT
TRBV5-1	TRBJ2-3	TRBD1	many	CASSLTGTGPTDTQYF	TGCGCCAGCAGCTTGACCGGGACAGGGCCCACAGATACGCAGTATTTT
TRBV5-1	TRBJ1-5	-	many	CASSLDPNQPQHF	TGCGCCAGCAGTCTAGATCCTAATCAGCCCCAGCATTTT
TRBV2	TRBJ1-5	-	-	CASRAGLSNQPQHF	TGTGCCAGCAGGGCGGGGTTAAGCAATCAGCCCCAGCATTTT
TRBV6-5	TRBJ2-1	TRBD1	many	CASSSSDRGHEQFF	TGTGCCAGCAGTTCATCGGACAGGGGCCATGAGCAGTTCTTC
TRBV7-2	TRBJ2-2	-	-	CASSSSARNGKLFF	TGTGCCAGCAGCTCTTCAGCACGGAACGGGAAGCTGTTTTTT
TRBV30	TRBJ2-2	TRBD1	-	CAWRILRDSRGTGELFF	TGTGCCTGGAGGATACTCCGGGACAGTAGGGGCACCGGGGAGCTGTTTTTT
TRBV6-2/TRBV6-3	TRBJ1-1	-	-	CASSYTHFTEAFF	TGTGCCAGCAGTTACACTCATTTCACTGAAGCTTTCTTT
TRBV6-2/TRBV6-3	TRBJ1-6	TRBD1	-	CASSPTGNESPLHF	TGTGCCAGCAGTCCGACAGGGAATGAATCACCCCTCCACTTT
TRBV5-6	TRBJ1-2	-	-	CASSEHGRSLYGYTF	TGTGCCAGCAGCGAACATGGACGGTCCCTCTATGGCTACACCTTC
TRBV5-4	TRBJ2-3	TRBD2	-	CASSLRGGRDTQYF	TGTGCCAGCAGCTTGCGGGGGGGGCGAGATACGCAGTATTTT
TRBV10-3	TRBJ2-1	TRBD1	-	CAISEVTGPYEQFF	TGTGCCATCAGTGAAGTGACAGGGCCCTATGAGCAGTTCTTC
TRBV29-1	TRBJ2-2	TRBD1	few	CSVAGTATGELFF	TGCAGCGTTGCTGGGACAGCCACCGGGGAGCTGTTTTTT
TRBV28	TRBJ2-1	-	-	CASSFQRLDFGQFF	TGTGCCAGCAGTTTTCAGCGACTAGACTTCGGGCAGTTCTTC
TRBV4-3	TRBJ1-2	-	-	CASSLFGGYGYTF	TGCGCCAGCAGCCTCTTCGGGGGCTACGGCTACACCTTC
TRBV4-3	TRBJ1-1	-	few	CASSQALRTDLEVFF	TGCGCCAGCAGCCAAGCGCTCCGGACAGACCTAGAAGTTTTCTTT
TRBV7-9	TRBJ1-1	-	few	CASTGGDTEAFF	TGTGCCAGCACCGGTGGGGACACTGAAGCTTTCTTT
TRBV6-5	TRBJ2-7	-	-	CASSYPPGGNPYEQYF	TGTGCCAGCAGTTACCCCCCCGGAGGGAACCCATACGAGCAGTACTTC
TRBV7-2	TRBJ2-3	TRBD2	few	CASSLSIAGIYDTQYF	TGTGCCAGCAGCTTAAGTATAGCGGGGATTTATGATACGCAGTATTTT
TRBV20-1	TRBJ2-7	-	few	CSARVIGEEQYF	TGCAGTGCTAGAGTGATAGGAGAGGAGCAGTACTTC
TRBV5-4	TRBJ2-1	-	-	CASSSGAQARNEQFF	TGTGCCAGCAGCTCGGGGGCGCAGGCCAGAAATGAGCAGTTCTTC
TRBV10-3	TRBJ2-5	TRBD2	many	CAISGSGGAQETQYF	TGTGCCATCAGTGGTAGCGGGGGGGCGCAAGAGACCCAGTACTTC
TRBV3-1	TRBJ1-1	-	-	CASSQGQYTEAFF	TGTGCCAGCAGCCAAGGTCAGTACACTGAAGCTTTCTTT
TRBV7-9	TRBJ2-5	TRBD2	-	CASINRGGPRETQYF	TGTGCCAGCATCAATCGGGGGGGTCCTCGGGAGACCCAGTACTTC
TRBV15	TRBJ2-3	-	-	CATSRDVRRGTDTQYF	TGTGCCACCAGCAGAGATGTACGCCGGGGCACAGATACGCAGTATTTT
TRBV4-1	TRBJ2-7	TRBD1	-	CASRGQRTYEQYF	TGCGCCAGCAGGGGACAGCGAACCTACGAGCAGTACTTC
TRBV11-2	TRBJ1-6	-	-	CASSPGGIQSLHF	TGTGCCAGCAGCCCTGGGGGAATTCAGTCCCTCCACTTT
TRBV27	TRBJ1-2	-	few	CASSGPGGYGYTF	TGTGCCAGCAGTGGGCCGGGTGGCTATGGCTACACCTTC
TRBV3-1	TRBJ1-5	-	few	CASSNRDQPQHF	TGTGCCAGCAGCAATCGGGACCAGCCCCAGCATTTT
TRBV6-5	TRBJ2-3	TRBD2	-	CASSPSWTRYTDTQYF	TGTGCCAGCAGCCCCTCATGGACTAGGTACACAGATACGCAGTATTTT
TRBV3-1	TRBJ1-5	-	few	CASSQSYSQGQPQHF	TGTGCCAGCAGCCAAAGCTATAGTCAGGGGCAGCCCCAGCATTTT
TRBV4-1	TRBJ1-5	-	many	CASSQRVNQPQHF	TGCGCCAGCAGCCAACGCGTCAATCAGCCCCAGCATTTT
TRBV10-3	TRBJ2-3	-	few	CAISAGPTGDSDTQYF	TGTGCCATCAGTGCCGGGCCGACGGGGGATTCAGATACGCAGTATTTT
TRBV5-1	TRBJ2-2	-	-	CASTLAQGNTGELFF	TGCGCCAGCACCTTGGCACAGGGCAACACCGGGGAGCTGTTTTTT
TRBV19	TRBJ2-2	-	once	CASSGLGQRNTGELFF	TGTGCCAGTAGTGGACTGGGACAAAGAAACACCGGGGAGCTGTTTTTT
TRBV28	TRBJ1-3	TRBD1	-	CASTYRGLNTIYF	TGTGCCAGCACCTACAGGGGGCTAAACACCATATATTTT
TRBV5-1	TRBJ2-3	TRBD1	few	CASSQTGVTYDTQYF	TGCGCCAGCAGCCAGACAGGGGTGACGTACGATACGCAGTATTTT
TRBV7-2	TRBJ1-1	-	-	CASSLGGAGPSYTEAFF	TGTGCCAGCAGCTTAGGGGGGGCAGGGCCCTCGTACACTGAAGCTTTCTTT
TRBV28	TRBJ2-5	TRBD1	many	CASTEGGTGRETQYF	TGTGCCAGCACCGAGGGCGGGACAGGTCGCGAGACCCAGTACTTC
TRBV4-2	TRBJ2-1	TRBD2	few	CASSRTGGGLVEQFF	TGTGCCAGCAGCCGCACGGGGGGGGGCCTTGTTGAGCAGTTCTTC
TRBV18	TRBJ2-5	-	-	CASSTDRETQYF	TGTGCCAGCTCAACCGACAGGGAGACCCAGTACTTC
TRBV20-1	TRBJ2-3	-	many	CSARDQVLGTQYF	TGCAGTGCTAGAGATCAAGTCCTAGGGACGCAGTATTTT
TRBV6-5	TRBJ1-4	-	-	CASSYSTGREKLFF	TGTGCCAGCAGTTACTCGACAGGAAGAGAAAAACTGTTTTTT
TRBV6-1	TRBJ1-1	-	few	CASTGRWTEAFF	TGTGCCAGCACCGGACGGTGGACTGAAGCTTTCTTT
TRBV10-3	TRBJ1-6	TRBD1	many	CAISERGQSSPLHF	TGTGCCATCAGTGAGCGGGGACAGTCTTCACCCCTCCACTTT
TRBV5-1	TRBJ2-5	-	-	CASSLVAVPKETQYF	TGCGCCAGCAGCTTGGTTGCGGTCCCCAAAGAGACCCAGTACTTC